This TCR beta chain came from a study of shared clonotypes between healthy human individuals. CDR3 length: 16 residues. V lost 5 bases and J lost 6; bases outside the gene matches: 10. Germline CDR1 and CDR2: SGHTA and FQGTGA. TCRdb keeps only in-frame clones here, not all; method: immunoSEQ multiplex PCR. In the table there are 2 million to 2.5 million clones, 93% of which are singletons. Overall study findings and caveats: Non-shared clonotypes were found to have lower generation probabilities than the clonotypes that were shared by all four of the sorted-subset donors. Among donors, clonotype sharing was expected to be affected by sequencing depth.

Selected positively for CCR7 and CD45RO-negative, naive CD8 cells excluded terminally differentiated effector memory CD45RA+ cells. In regard to this clone: Its antigen is not known.

The sample taken for sequencing was naive CD8+ T cells from PBMCs. This clonotype was obtained from a man between 18 and 29 years old in good health. Some clones in this sample may be carry-over from other donors' samples. The V call is TRBV7-3, the J call TRBJ2-3; 11 nucleotides match TRBD2. As DNA, the CDR3 is TGTGCCAGCAGCATACTAGCGGGAGAGGGGCAGGATACGCAGTATTTT. Protein: CASSILAGEGQDTQYF.